These 8 T cell receptor beta chains originate from one sample sequenced in a study of blood T cells in healthy people across ages. The second PCR ran about 6 to 12 cycles with a sample-barcoded 5' primer and J-beta primers. TCRdb re-called the 5' RACE reads with MiXCR, one entry per CDR3 protein. The sample holds hundreds of thousands of distinct CDR3 sequences, approximately 25% seen once. The same sample was also studied in work on T cells of mothers and their children.

Sequenced input: blood. These receptors were collected from a boy between 10 and 17 years old in good health.

This clonotype was counted a few times. J is TRBJ2-7 and V is TRBV27, with D possibly TRBD1 on 6 matching bases. From germline, CDR1 is MNHEY and CDR2 SMNVEV (reference sequence). Trimming cost V 2 bases and J 1 base, with 12 bases left between them. The CDR3 length is 15 residues. CDR3 region: CASSLSGGPSYEQYF. CDR3 bases: TGTGCCAGCAGTTTAAGTGGGGGCCCTTCCTACGAGCAGTACTTC.

The CDR3 spells CASSSQGYSYEQYF. The DNA of the CDR3 is TGTGCCAGTAGTTCACAGGGGTACTCCTACGAGCAGTACTTC. V and J are TRBV19 and TRBJ2-7; 7 nucleotides match TRBD1. Germline V CDR1 and CDR2: LNHDA, SQIVND (reference sequence). CDR3 length equals 14 residues. J was trimmed by 0 bases and V by 5 bases; bases with no gene match: 4.

The chain uses TRBV25-1 and TRBJ2-7; weak D call: TRBD2 (6 bases). The germline V gene has CDR1 MGHDK and CDR2 SYGVNS. The CDR3 runs 16 residues. V dropped 2 bases and J dropped 6 bases, with 20 bases sitting between them. The CDR3 spells CASSEISAPVGGEQYF. The CDR3 coding sequence is TGTGCCAGCAGTGAAATCTCCGCACCCGTGGGGGGCGAGCAGTACTTC.

The count of this clonotype is one. The chain is built from TRBV7-9 and TRBJ2-2; the match to TRBD1 covers 8 bases. CDR3 size: 17 residues. After removal of 2 bases from V and 3 bases from J, the junction contained 8 bases not matched to a gene. Germline CDR1 and CDR2: SEHNR and FQNEAQ (reference sequence). The CDR3 DNA sequence: TGTGCCAGCAGCTTACGCCCGACAGGGGTTTACACCGGGGAGCTGTTTTTT. Encoded protein: CASSLRPTGVYTGELFF. Full variable domain (missing parts from reference TRBV7-9 and TRBJ2-2): DTGVSQNPRHKITKRGQNVTFRCDPISEHNRLYWYRQTLGQGPEFLTYFQNEAQLEKSRLLSDRFSAERPKGSFSTLEIQRTEQGDSAMYLCASSLRPTGVYTGELFFGEGSRLTVL.

The CDR3 region is CASSLLGQSEQYF. The DNA for the CDR3 is TGTGCCAGCAGCTTATTAGGTCAGAGCGAGCAGTACTTC. The V and J genes are TRBV7-3 and TRBJ2-7; no definite D call. The CDR3 sequence is 13 residues long. V was trimmed by 2 bases and J by 6 bases, leaving 11 bases between them. Per the germline V gene, CDR1 is SGHTA and CDR2 is FQGTGA.

This clonotype was found a few times. V and J are TRBV7-9 and TRBJ2-1; 8 bases map to TRBD2. The CDR3 contains 14 residues. Trimming cost V 5 bases and J 6 bases; bases outside gene matches: 6. The germline gives CDR1 SEHNR, CDR2 FQNEAQ (reference sequence). The CDR3 DNA sequence: TGTGCCAGCAGCCCGCGGACTAGCATCAATGAGCAGTTCTTC. The encoded protein is CASSPRTSINEQFF.

CDR3 residues: CASSEPGRGDEQYF. CDR3 in DNA: TGTGCCAGCAGTGAACCCGGGAGGGGGGACGAGCAGTACTTC. This rearrangement joins TRBV2 to TRBJ2-5; 8 nucleotides agree with TRBD2. Gene TRBJ2-7 matches the end of the DNA better, so the J call may be wrong. The CDR3 covers 14 residues. Germline V gene sequence: CDR1 SNHLY, CDR2 FYNNEI.

This CDR3 is CASSVYEYDEQYF. The CDR3 bases are TGTGCCAGCAGCGTCTATGAGTACGACGAGCAGTACTTC. The V gene is TRBV2, the J gene TRBJ2-7; no clear D. The ends were cut back, 6 bases at V and 5 bases at J, with 14 bases in the middle. Germline loops: CDR1 SNHLY, CDR2 FYNNEI. This CDR3 is built from 13 residues.